Listed below are T cell receptor beta chains from one sample, sequenced in a study of CD4 T cells in relation to SARS-CoV-2 and coronaviruses. These receptors lack a known antigen. Produced via immunoSEQ multiplex PCR; TCRdb's table is partial and in-frame only. Seen here are about 26,000 clones, approximately 70% observed once, and the top ten hold around a fifth. The sequencing sample was made of CD4+ T cells from PBMCs, cultured in vitro. The receptors were gathered from a human donor in good health. Each CDR3 is given with its conserved first and last residue. A D gene is named only where the DNA matches it firmly. The size entry is marked missing in some rows and otherwise reads once, few, many or a size class.

J,size,D,V,DNA,CDR3
TRBJ1-3,NA,TRBD1,TRBV7-2,TGTGCCAGCAGCAACCGGGACAGGGACTTCGGAAACACCATATATTTT,CASSNRDRDFGNTIYF
TRBJ1-1,NA,TRBD1,TRBV6-6,TGTGCCAGCAGTTCCCGGGACAGGGTTAGAGCTTTCTTT,CASSSRDRVRAFF
TRBJ1-4,NA,NA,TRBV6-2/TRBV6-3,TGTGCCAGCAGTTACGTCAGGGACTCCAATGAAAAACTGTTTTTT,CASSYVRDSNEKLFF
TRBJ1-1,NA,TRBD1,TRBV7-9,TGTGCCAGCAGACAGGGGGGCGACACTGAAGCTTTCTTT,CASRQGGDTEAFF
TRBJ2-7,NA,NA,TRBV7-9,TGTGCCAGCAGCTATACAGGGAATTTCGACGAGCAGTACTTC,CASSYTGNFDEQYF
TRBJ2-4,NA,TRBD1,TRBV2,TGTGCCAGCAGGACCGGGACAGGGGTTAACATTCAGTACTTC,CASRTGTGVNIQYF
TRBJ1-2,few,NA,TRBV19,TGTGCCAGTAGTATAGCCTCTGGACGGCACTATGGCTACACCTTC,CASSIASGRHYGYTF
TRBJ2-2,NA,TRBD1,TRBV9,TGTGCCAGCAGCCCCTGGGACAGCTACACCGGGGAGCTGTTTTTT,CASSPWDSYTGELFF
TRBJ1-2,NA,NA,TRBV27,TGTGCCAGCAGTCCGGGAAGTTGGCAGGGATTTAACTATGGCTACACCTTC,CASSPGSWQGFNYGYTF
TRBJ2-7,once,NA,TRBV7-9,TGTGCCAGCAGCTTAGGCAGGGGGGTCGGAGAGCAGTACTTC,CASSLGRGVGEQYF
TRBJ2-3,NA,NA,TRBV5-6,TGTGCCAGCAGCTTGATAGCCACTAGCACAGATACGCAGTATTTT,CASSLIATSTDTQYF
TRBJ2-3,NA,TRBD2,TRBV28,TGTGCCAGCAGTCTACAGGGACTAGCGGGGGGCACAGATACGCAGTATTTT,CASSLQGLAGGTDTQYF
TRBJ2-1,NA,TRBD2,TRBV7-2,TGTGCCAGCAGCCCTGGGCTAGCGGGGGGGAATGAGCAGTTCTTC,CASSPGLAGGNEQFF
TRBJ1-1,NA,NA,TRBV6-5,TGTGCCAGCATAGGACAGATTCTTGATGAAGCTTTCTTT,CASIGQILDEAFF
TRBJ2-1,NA,TRBD2,TRBV11-3,TGTGCCAGCAGCCGGACTAGCGGCTACAATGAGCAGTTCTTC,CASSRTSGYNEQFF
TRBJ1-5,few,NA,TRBV2,TGTGCCAGCAGTGAAGCGCTTCGGGGCACTCAGCCCCAGCATTTT,CASSEALRGTQPQHF
TRBJ2-3,NA,NA,TRBV7-2,TGTGCCAGCAGCCCGGTGACGGGCACAGATACGCAGTATTTT,CASSPVTGTDTQYF
TRBJ1-1,once,NA,TRBV10-3,TGTGCCATCAAAGGAGGTAGGGGAGTCACTGAAGCTTTCTTT,CAIKGGRGVTEAFF
TRBJ2-7,NA,NA,TRBV28,TGTGCCAGCAGATCAGGGACCCACGAGCAGTACTTC,CASRSGTHEQYF
TRBJ1-3,few,NA,TRBV18,TGTGCCAGCTCACCAGGACGCTCTGGAAACACCATATATTTT,CASSPGRSGNTIYF
TRBJ2-7,few,TRBD2,TRBV19,TGTGCCAGTAGGTCGCTAGCGGGGACTTTGGGCGAGCAGTACTTC,CASRSLAGTLGEQYF
TRBJ2-3,NA,NA,TRBV11-2,TGTGCCAGCAGCTTGGTTTACACAGATACGCAGTATTTT,CASSLVYTDTQYF
TRBJ2-3,NA,NA,TRBV29-1,TGCAGCGTTACGACTCCCGGGAGCTCCATAACAGATACGCAGTATTTT,CSVTTPGSSITDTQYF
TRBJ2-1,NA,NA,TRBV5-3,TGTGCCAGAAGCTTGGGAGGAGGGCTGAGCTCCTACAATGAGCAGTTCTTC,CARSLGGGLSSYNEQFF
TRBJ2-2,NA,NA,TRBV5-1,TGCGCCAGCATCGCGGCCAGCGGGTTCCCCGGGGAGCTGTTTTTT,CASIAASGFPGELFF
TRBJ1-2,few,NA,TRBV3-1/TRBV3-2,TGTGCCAGCAGCCAAGTGGGCGGATCCTATGGCTACACCTTC,CASSQVGGSYGYTF
TRBJ2-1,NA,NA,TRBV9,TGTGCCAGCAGCGTAGGAGGTCAACTGAACGAGCAGTTCTTC,CASSVGGQLNEQFF
TRBJ1-2,NA,TRBD1,TRBV7-8,TGTGCCAGCAGCTTAGCGGGACAGGGGGCCTCTGGCTATGGCTACACCTTC,CASSLAGQGASGYGYTF
TRBJ2-3,NA,TRBD2,TRBV4-1,TGCGCCAGCAGCCAAGGTTTCGGCGGGGGGGCGGCGGATACGCAGTATTTT,CASSQGFGGGAADTQYF
TRBJ2-5,NA,TRBD2,TRBV7-8,TGTGCCAGCAGCTTAGCAGGGACTAGCGGGGTCGGGACCCAGTACTTC,CASSLAGTSGVGTQYF
TRBJ2-3,NA,NA,TRBV5-6,TGTGCCAGCAGCTTCCTCGCCGACTATGGCACAGATACGCAGTATTTT,CASSFLADYGTDTQYF
TRBJ2-7,NA,TRBD1,TRBV7-3,TGTGCCAGCAGCTTAGGACAGGCCCGGAGGCAGTACTTC,CASSLGQARRQYF
TRBJ1-3,NA,NA,TRBV7-2,TGTGCCAGCAGCACGATTCTCTCTGGAAACACCATATATTTT,CASSTILSGNTIYF
TRBJ2-1,NA,NA,TRBV18,TGTGCCAGCTGCGGAGATGCTGGGGGCAATGAGCAGTTCTTC,CASCGDAGGNEQFF
TRBJ1-6,once,NA,TRBV3-1/TRBV3-2,TGTGCCAGCAGCCTCCGGGATCCCATCATACATCATAATTCACCCCTCCACTTT,CASSLRDPIIHHNSPLHF
TRBJ2-2,NA,NA,TRBV4-1,TGCGCCAGCGGGAGTCGACTATCCAACACCGGGGAGCTGTTTTTT,CASGSRLSNTGELFF
TRBJ1-6,NA,NA,TRBV7-8,TGTGCCAGCAGCTTAGATGGCCCCAATAATTCACCCCTCCACTTT,CASSLDGPNNSPLHF
TRBJ2-1,NA,NA,TRBV7-2,TGTGCCAGCAGAGAGGGGGGGATGCCTAACAATGAGCAGTTCTTC,CASREGGMPNNEQFF
TRBJ2-5,NA,NA,TRBV7-2,TGTGCCAGCAGCTTAGGTGCGGCCTACCAAGAGACCCAGTACTTC,CASSLGAAYQETQYF
TRBJ2-6,NA,NA,TRBV6-4,TGTGCCAGCAGTGACTCCAACTCTGGGGCCAACGTCCTGACTTTC,CASSDSNSGANVLTF
TRBJ2-3,NA,NA,TRBV28,TGTGCCTGCTTTTTGGGAGATACGCAGTATTTT,CACFLGDTQYF
TRBJ1-2,NA,NA,TRBV4-2,TGTGCCAGCAGCCAAGAGTCGGAAAGGAGAGGCTACACCTTC,CASSQESERRGYTF
TRBJ2-1,NA,TRBD2,TRBV19,TGTGCCAGTAGTATAAGTCGGGAGGCGGGAGGTAGCAATGAGCAGTTCTTC,CASSISREAGGSNEQFF
TRBJ2-2,NA,TRBD1,TRBV7-9,TGTGCCAGCAGCTTGACCTCGGGACAGGGTGCATCCGGGGAGCTGTTTTTT,CASSLTSGQGASGELFF
TRBJ2-2,NA,NA,TRBV6-4,TGTGCCAGCAGTGACGGGGCCCAGGGGGGCGGGCGCTGGGACACCGGGGAGCTGTTTTTT,CASSDGAQGGGRWDTGELFF
TRBJ1-4,few,NA,TRBV6-6,TGTGCCAGCAGTTACGGGCAGGGAACTAATGAAAAACTGTTTTTT,CASSYGQGTNEKLFF
TRBJ2-3,NA,TRBD2,TRBV7-2,TGTGCCAGCAGCTTATTTGTTCGGGGGGAAGGAGCAGATACGCAGTATTTT,CASSLFVRGEGADTQYF
TRBJ1-5,NA,TRBD1,TRBV6-2/TRBV6-3,TGTGCCAGCAGTTTTGACAGGGGGCGAAGAGGACCCCAGCATTTT,CASSFDRGRRGPQHF
TRBJ2-7,NA,NA,TRBV5-5,TGTGCCAGCAGCTTTGGGACAACTGGCTCCTACGAGCAGTACTTC,CASSFGTTGSYEQYF
TRBJ2-3,NA,TRBD1,TRBV10-1,TGCGCCAGCAGTCCCAGGGACAGGGGATTGAATACGCAGTATTTT,CASSPRDRGLNTQYF
TRBJ2-5,NA,NA,TRBV11-2,TGTGCCAGCGCAGGAGAGACCCAGTACTTC,CASAGETQYF
TRBJ2-5,NA,TRBD2,TRBV2,TGTGCCAGCAGTGGAGGGCTAGCGGGTTTAAAGACCCAGTACTTC,CASSGGLAGLKTQYF
TRBJ2-1,NA,NA,TRBV2,TGTGCCAGCAATCAAGGTCTCTTACCAGGGGATGAGCAGTTCTTC,CASNQGLLPGDEQFF
TRBJ2-1,NA,NA,TRBV7-2,TGTGCCAGCAGCTTAGCGCTGGGGGGGCATGAGCAGTTCTTC,CASSLALGGHEQFF
TRBJ2-5,once,NA,TRBV19,TGTGCCAGTACTCCCTCCCGGCAGGGTGGAGAGACCCAGTACTTC,CASTPSRQGGETQYF
TRBJ2-7,NA,NA,TRBV9,TGTGCCAGCAGCGCTACACCGGGACACAACTACGAGCAGTACTTC,CASSATPGHNYEQYF
TRBJ1-2,few,NA,TRBV6-2/TRBV6-3,TGTGCCAGCAGTTACTCGGTCTATGGCTACACCTTC,CASSYSVYGYTF
TRBJ1-5,NA,TRBD1,TRBV6-5,TGTGCCAGCAACCCGGACAGGGCTGGCAATCAGCCCCAGCATTTT,CASNPDRAGNQPQHF